The sample holds many counts of the clone carrying this T cell receptor beta chain. Samples came from axillary lymph nodes draining the breast cancer. This record belongs to a study of breast tumors, draining lymph nodes, adjacent tissues. From germline, CDR1 is MNHEY and CDR2 SVGAGI. The V end was cut by 6 bases, the J end by 2 bases, with 14 bases between. The CDR3 totals 15 residues. One entry per CDR3 protein, called by TCRdb with MiXCR from the multiplex PCR reads. The sample carries roughly 220,000 distinct CDR3 sequences, under 35% recorded once. The receptor's source is a female donor with breast cancer. Some clones in this sample may be carry-over from other donors' samples. The V gene is TRBV6-5, the J gene TRBJ1-5; weak D call: TRBD1 (5 bases). Sequenced input: axillary lymph node tissue. DNA of the CDR3: TGTGCCAGCAGCTTGCGGGGGGAACGCAATCAGCCCCAGCATTTT. Translated, it gives CASSLRGERNQPQHF.